The source of this T cell receptor beta chain is a study of blood T cell repertoires in COVID-19. Looking at the study overall: Some COVID-19 samples were acute and others convalescent; all came from the United States, Italy and Spain.

Profiling relied on immunoSEQ multiplex PCR, and the TCRdb table lists in-frame clones only, not all of them. The sample has 350,000 to 400,000 clones; nearly 90% are singletons. Per the germline V gene, CDR1 is MNHEY and CDR2 is SVGAGI. The V and J ends lost 9 bases and 0 bases respectively, with 15 bases between them. The CDR3 has 15 amino acids. Cohort allocation depended upon clinical history that participants reported. Before being deemed recovered, Cohort 3 donors had two negative PCRs, clearance, or symptom resolution. The chain recombines TRBV6-5 with TRBJ1-5; D unclear. The sequenced material came from PBMCs or T cells enriched from blood (not recorded which). The origin of this receptor is a woman in her 30s who had recovered from COVID-19. The CDR3 coding sequence is TGTGCCAGTTCAAAGCGTGTCAATAGCAATCAGCCCCAGCATTTT. Translation: CASSKRVNSNQPQHF.